One sample yielded the 5 T cell receptor beta chains listed below, sequenced in a study of blood T cells in healthy people across ages. A sample-barcoded 5' primer and a J-beta primer mix were used in a second PCR of about 6 to 11 cycles. TCRdb processed the 5' RACE reads anew with MiXCR; each CDR3 protein has one entry. The sample lists around 900,000 distinct CDR3 sequences, roughly 51% occurring once. Sequencing was carried out using blood. The origin of the receptors is a woman aged 55 to 70 in good health.

This clonotype appeared a few times. The rearrangement joins TRBV12-3 or TRBV12-4 to TRBJ1-1; TRBD1 might be the D (5 bases). Trimming took off 5 bases at V and 4 bases at J, with 14 bases between the two ends. CDR3 length: 14 residues. The CDR3 sequence: CASSLTEAGTEAFF. Here the CDR3 DNA reads TGTGCCAGCAGTCTGACAGAAGCGGGCACTGAAGCTTTCTTT.

V and J are TRBV29-1 and TRBJ2-5; TRBD2 agrees at 12 bases. J gave up 5 bases and V 8 bases, and 6 bases lay outside the gene matches. The length of the CDR3 is 13 residues. Looked up from germline, CDR1 is SQVTM and CDR2 is ANQGSEA. As DNA, the CDR3 is TGCAGCACGAGACTAGCGGGAGATGAGACCCAGTACTTC. Its protein product is CSTRLAGDETQYF.

The chain couples TRBV7-2 to TRBJ2-1, with 7 bases matching TRBD2. The germline V gene has CDR1 SGHTA and CDR2 FQGNSA. V was clipped by 6 bases and J by 6 bases; unmatched bases: 8. The CDR3 has 14 residues. CDR3 bases: TGTGCCAGCAGTCACGGGACTACCGCCAATGAGCAGTTCTTC. It yields the protein CASSHGTTANEQFF.

The genes are TRBV27 and TRBJ1-2; possibly TRBD1 for D (6 bases). Germline-derived CDR1 and CDR2 are MNHEY and SMNVEV (reference sequence). The V and J ends lost 5 bases and 4 bases respectively, with 17 bases between them. This CDR3 region has 15 residues. The DNA for the CDR3 is TGTGCCAGCAGTGGAAGGGGAGCCAGGGGCTATGGCTACACCTTC. Translated, it gives CASSGRGARGYGYTF.

This clonotype was seen only a few times. The CDR3 coding sequence is TGTGCCAGCAGCCCTTCCCATGAGCAGTTCTTC. Protein product: CASSPSHEQFF. The chain employs TRBV7-9 and TRBJ2-1; D is unclear. The CDR3 contains 11 residues. The ends were cut back, 5 bases at V and 8 bases at J, with 7 bases in the middle. Per the germline V gene, CDR1 is SEHNR and CDR2 is FQNEAQ (reference sequence). The complete variable domain, with remaining parts taken from reference TRBV7-9 and TRBJ2-1, reads DTGVSQNPRHKITKRGQNVTFRCDPISEHNRLYWYRQTLGQGPEFLTYFQNEAQLEKSRLLSDRFSAERPKGSFSTLEIQRTEQGDSAMYLCASSPSHEQFFGPGTRLTVL.